These 3 T cell receptor beta chains came from one sample sequenced in a study of T cell responses to AZD1222 COVID-19 vaccine. Here immunoSEQ multiplex PCR was the method, and the copy in TCRdb shows in-frame clones only, minus some. Here the sample spans 130,000 or so clones, roughly 82% being singletons. The material was peripheral blood, obtained 28 days after the second AZD1222 dose. The receptors originated from an adult who received the AZD1222 COVID-19 vaccine.

This sequence joins TRBV21-1 and TRBJ1-5. TRBV21-1 is shown as a pseudogene. The CDR3 is 14 amino acids. The CDR3 nucleotides read TGTGCCAGCAGCAAAACGGTGAGCAATCAGCCCCAGCATTTT. Translating it yields CASSKTVSNQPQHF.

The J gene is TRBJ2-7, the V gene TRBV27; the D gene could be TRBD1 or TRBD2 (6 bases each). Trimming pared 0 bases from V and 3 bases from J, leaving 15 bases between. The CDR3 is 16 amino acids. CDR1 is MNHEY and CDR2 is SMNVEV in the germline V gene (reference sequence). Here the CDR3 reads CASSLSWGAGLYEQYF. CDR3 in DNA: TGTGCCAGCAGTTTATCGTGGGGGGCGGGCCTCTACGAGCAGTACTTC.

V usage is TRBV4-1 and J usage is TRBJ1-1; the D is unclear. Germline CDR1 reads MGHRA; CDR2 reads YSYEKL. The V and J ends lost 0 bases and 8 bases respectively, with 10 bases between them. The CDR3 totals 13 residues. The CDR3 spells CASSQDREGEAFF. The CDR3 nucleotides are TGCGCCAGCAGCCAAGATCGTGAGGGCGAAGCTTTCTTT.